The entry below describes one T cell receptor beta chain. This record comes from a study of blood T cell repertoires in COVID-19. Study-level information: Acute-phase and convalescent COVID-19 samples originated in the United States, Italy and Spain. PBMCs, B-cell-depleted T cells, or T cells provided the cDNA or gDNA that made up the material.

V lost 1 base, J lost 1 base, and 8 bases lay in between. The CDR3 is 14 amino acids. The V gene's germline CDR1 is SGDLS and CDR2 YYNGEE. Authors' processing steps: Nucleated cell number was recorded as an estimate derived from reference gene primer amplification. Using immunoSEQ multiplex PCR, the repertoire was profiled, and TCRdb retains in-frame clones only, with some absent. V and J calls and clone size are given by that table; D and trimming were obtained from the DNA. Of about 230,000 clones listed, 85% are singletons. The clonotype was recovered from a man aged 35-49 years with acute or convalescent COVID-19. Sequencing input: peripheral blood. The chain has TRBV9 and TRBJ2-5; maybe TRBD2 (5 bases). CDR3: CASSVLAGQETQYF. The CDR3, as DNA: TGTGCCAGCAGCGTACTGGCGGGCCAAGAGACCCAGTACTTC. Variable domain in full (rest from reference TRBV9 and TRBJ2-5): DSGVTQTPKHLITATGQRVTLRCSPRSGDLSVYWYQQSLDQGLQFLIQYYNGEERAKGNILERFSAQQFPDLHSELNLSSLELGDSALYFCASSVLAGQETQYFGPGTRLLVL.